The rows below give T cell receptor beta chains drawn from one sample of a study of T cell clonotyping in hematopoietic cell transplantation. Sequenced by immunoSEQ multiplex PCR; TCRdb stores in-frame clones only, minus some. This table has roughly 5,300 clones, around 80% appearing once. This sample comprised peripheral blood mononuclear cells, obtained 100 days after allogeneic stem cell transplant. The receptors shown here come from a male patient aged 55 to 70 who had an allogeneic stem cell transplant, so T cells may come from the graft donor. Some clones in this sample may be carry-over from other donors' samples. Both conserved end residues are part of each CDR3. The D gene is left open where the match is weak. Clone size, where shown, is once, few, many, or a class for clones that have expanded.

cdr3_nt cdr3_aa j_call clone_size cdr3_length v_call d_call
TGTGCCAGCAGCCCTCGTGGCTATGGCTACACCTTC CASSPRGYGYTF TRBJ1-2 - 12 TRBV7-8 -
TGTGCCAGCAGCAAGAAGGGGGGGGTCTTGGGTCAGGAGACCCAGTACTTC CASSKKGGVLGQETQYF TRBJ2-5 - 17 TRBV21-1 -
TGTGCCACCAGCAGAGACAGGACCCAAGAGACCCAGTACTTC CATSRDRTQETQYF TRBJ2-5 - 14 TRBV15 -
TGCGCCAGCAGCCTTGGACAGGGGCTCGACGAGCAGTACTTC CASSLGQGLDEQYF TRBJ2-7 - 14 TRBV4-3 TRBD1
TGTGCCAGCAGCTTCGCGGGAGGTCAGAATGAGCAGTTCTTC CASSFAGGQNEQFF TRBJ2-1 - 14 TRBV7-3 TRBD2
TGCGCCAGCAGTGGGACACTTATGAACACTGAAGCTTTCTTT CASSGTLMNTEAFF TRBJ1-1 - 14 TRBV5-1 -
TGTGCTAGTGGTTTAGGACACAAGGCCCTCTCTGGGGCCAACGTCCTGACTTTC CASGLGHKALSGANVLTF TRBJ2-6 few 18 TRBV12-5 -
TGTGCCAGCAGTTTTGATGCGCTCGGAGGGACTGAAGCTTTCTTT CASSFDALGGTEAFF TRBJ1-1 - 15 TRBV27 -
TGTGCCAGCAAGGGAGGCGGCGGCTCCTACAATGAGCAGTTCTTC CASKGGGGSYNEQFF TRBJ2-1 once 15 TRBV7-2 -
TGTGCCAGCAGCCCCTCGCACGGGGAGCAGTACTTC CASSPSHGEQYF TRBJ2-7 - 12 TRBV7-2 -
TGTGCCAGCAGCAAAAAACCGGGACAGGGCCACGAGCAGTACTTC CASSKKPGQGHEQYF TRBJ2-7 few 15 TRBV28 TRBD1
TGTGCCATCAGGCAAGGGACAGGGGGTAACAATGAGCAGTTCTTC CAIRQGTGGNNEQFF TRBJ2-1 - 15 TRBV10-3 TRBD1
TGCGCCAGCAGCCAAGATAGCGGGGCCAACACCGGGGAGCTGTTTTTT CASSQDSGANTGELFF TRBJ2-2 - 16 TRBV4-3 TRBD2
TGTGCCAGCAGTTTCGGAGGACAGGGAGGATTTGGCTACACCTTC CASSFGGQGGFGYTF TRBJ1-2 once 15 TRBV27 TRBD1
TGTGCCAGTAGTATGACGGGCATTCGCACAGATACGCAGTATTTT CASSMTGIRTDTQYF TRBJ2-3 - 15 TRBV19 -
TGCGCCAGCAGCCAAGCCCCCGGGACAGGGGCCTTCTCTGGGGCCAACGTCCTGACTTTC CASSQAPGTGAFSGANVLTF TRBJ2-6 - 20 TRBV4-1 TRBD1
TGTGCCTGGAGAGTCCGGGACAGTTCCTACAATGAGCAGTTCTTC CAWRVRDSSYNEQFF TRBJ2-1 - 15 TRBV30 TRBD1
TGTGCCAGCAGCGTCGGCCTCTCTGGAAACACCATATATTTT CASSVGLSGNTIYF TRBJ1-3 - 14 TRBV9 -
TGTGCCAGCGCCGAGGAACAGACCACCGGGGAGCTGTTTTTT CASAEEQTTGELFF TRBJ2-2 - 14 TRBV2 -
TGTGCCAGCAGCGAATCCCGGGACATTAACACCGGGGAGCTGTTTTTT CASSESRDINTGELFF TRBJ2-2 - 16 TRBV9 -
TGTGCCAGCAGTGCAAGGGCAGGGCCGAGGACTGAAGCTTTCTTT CASSARAGPRTEAFF TRBJ1-1 - 15 TRBV6-4 -
TGTGCCAGCAGCTTGGGGGGGGAGAACAATGAGCAGTTCTTC CASSLGGENNEQFF TRBJ2-1 few 14 TRBV7-9 TRBD2